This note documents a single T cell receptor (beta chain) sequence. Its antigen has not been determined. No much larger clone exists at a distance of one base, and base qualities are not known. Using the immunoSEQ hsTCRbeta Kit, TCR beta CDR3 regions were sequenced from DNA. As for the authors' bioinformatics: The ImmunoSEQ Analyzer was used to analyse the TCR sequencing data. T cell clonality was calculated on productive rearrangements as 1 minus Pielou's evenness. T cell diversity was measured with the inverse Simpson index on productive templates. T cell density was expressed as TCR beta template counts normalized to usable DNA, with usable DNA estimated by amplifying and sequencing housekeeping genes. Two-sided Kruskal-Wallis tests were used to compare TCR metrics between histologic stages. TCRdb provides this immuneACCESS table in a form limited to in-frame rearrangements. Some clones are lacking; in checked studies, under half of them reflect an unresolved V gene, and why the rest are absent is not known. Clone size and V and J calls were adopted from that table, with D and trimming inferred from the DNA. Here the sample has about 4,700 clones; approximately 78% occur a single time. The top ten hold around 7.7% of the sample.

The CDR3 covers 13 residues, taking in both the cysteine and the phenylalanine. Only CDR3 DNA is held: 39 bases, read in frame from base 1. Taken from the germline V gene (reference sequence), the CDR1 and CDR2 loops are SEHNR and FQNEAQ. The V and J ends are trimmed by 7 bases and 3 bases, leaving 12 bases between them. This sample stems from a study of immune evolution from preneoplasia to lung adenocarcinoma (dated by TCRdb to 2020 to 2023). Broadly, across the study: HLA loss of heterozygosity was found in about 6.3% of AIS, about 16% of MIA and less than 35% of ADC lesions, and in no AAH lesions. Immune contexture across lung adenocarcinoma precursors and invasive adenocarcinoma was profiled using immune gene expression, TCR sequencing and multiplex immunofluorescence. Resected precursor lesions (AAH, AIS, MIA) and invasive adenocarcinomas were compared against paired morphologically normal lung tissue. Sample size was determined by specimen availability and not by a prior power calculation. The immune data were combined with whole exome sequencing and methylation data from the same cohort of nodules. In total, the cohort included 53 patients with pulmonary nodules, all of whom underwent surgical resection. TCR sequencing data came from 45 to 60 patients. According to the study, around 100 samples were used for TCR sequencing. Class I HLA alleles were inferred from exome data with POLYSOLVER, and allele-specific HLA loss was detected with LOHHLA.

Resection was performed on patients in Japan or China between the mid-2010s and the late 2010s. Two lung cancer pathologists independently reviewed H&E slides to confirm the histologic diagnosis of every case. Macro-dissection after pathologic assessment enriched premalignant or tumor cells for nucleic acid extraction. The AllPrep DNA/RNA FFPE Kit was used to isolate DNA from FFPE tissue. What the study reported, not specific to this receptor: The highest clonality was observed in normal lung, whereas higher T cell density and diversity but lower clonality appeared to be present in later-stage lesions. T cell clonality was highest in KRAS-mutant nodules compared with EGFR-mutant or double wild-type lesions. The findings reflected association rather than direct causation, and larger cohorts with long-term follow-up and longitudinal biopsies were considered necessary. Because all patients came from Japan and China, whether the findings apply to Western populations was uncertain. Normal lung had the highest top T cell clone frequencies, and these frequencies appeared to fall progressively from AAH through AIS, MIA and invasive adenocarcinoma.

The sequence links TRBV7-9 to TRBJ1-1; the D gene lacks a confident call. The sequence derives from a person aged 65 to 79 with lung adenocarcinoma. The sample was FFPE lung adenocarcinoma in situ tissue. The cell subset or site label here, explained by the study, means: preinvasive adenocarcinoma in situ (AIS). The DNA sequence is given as TGTGCCAGCAATCAGTACCAATACACTGAAGCTTTCTTT. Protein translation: CASNQYQYTEAFF. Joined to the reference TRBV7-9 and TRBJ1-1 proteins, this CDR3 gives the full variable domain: DTGVSQNPRHKITKRGQNVTFRCDPISEHNRLYWYRQTLGQGPEFLTYFQNEAQLEKSRLLSDRFSAERPKGSFSTLEIQRTEQGDSAMYLCASNQYQYTEAFFGQGTRLTVV.